Below, 12 T cell receptor beta chains from the same sample are listed, as sequenced in a study of Ad26.COV2.S vaccination and SARS-CoV-2 variants. The sample's treatment: some 19 received Ad26.COV2.S at low or high dose, single or two shots; 5 received placebo; per-sample allocation not given. Day 63 after the first vaccine or placebo injection was the time point for sampling. Sequencing was performed with immunoSEQ multiplex PCR; in TCRdb, only in-frame clones are kept and a portion is missing. The sample includes hundreds of thousands of clones, around 90% seen only once; the top ten take approximately 1.5%. The sequences come from peripheral blood, collected in a trial of Ad26.COV2.S vaccine versus placebo. These receptors were taken from a person aged 18-65 years who received the Ad26.COV2.S COVID-19 vaccine or a placebo.

V gene TRBV11-3 combines with J gene TRBJ2-3; D is tentatively TRBD1 or TRBD2 (6 bases each). This CDR3 has 15 residues. Trimming removed 5 bases at V and 2 bases at J, with 14 bases between. Germline V gives CDR1 SGHNT, CDR2 YENEEA. CDR3 sequence: CASSLQGGTTDTQYF. In nucleotides, the CDR3 is TGTGCCAGCAGCCTACAGGGCGGGACCACAGATACGCAGTATTTT. The whole variable domain, filled in from reference TRBV11-3 and TRBJ2-3, reads EAGVVQSPRYKIIEKKQPVAFWCNPISGHNTLYWYLQNLGQGPELLIRYENEEAVDDSQLPKDRFSAERLKGVDSTLKIQPAELGDSAVYLCASSLQGGTTDTQYFGPGTRLTVL.

V is TRBV12-3 or TRBV12-4 and J is TRBJ2-1; tentative D call: TRBD1 (7 bases). Trimming pared 11 bases from V and 1 base from J, leaving 12 bases between. This CDR3 is 13 amino acids long. The CDR3 loop is CACGTASYNEQFF. CDR3 DNA: TGTGCCTGCGGGACAGCTTCCTACAATGAGCAGTTCTTC.

The chain carries TRBV10-3 and TRBJ1-5; 9 bases map to TRBD1. The CDR3 totals 14 residues. The V and J ends lost 5 bases and 6 bases, in that order; junction bases with no gene match: 5. Germline V gives CDR1 ENHRY, CDR2 SYGVKD. The CDR3 reads CAISPGQGGQPQHF. The CDR3 DNA sequence: TGTGCCATCAGTCCGGGACAGGGAGGTCAGCCCCAGCATTTT.

CDR3 sequence (DNA): TGTGCCAGCAGTGAATCCGGGAGGCAGGGAGCTTTCTTT. Translation: CASSESGRQGAFF. This rearrangement joins TRBV6-1 to TRBJ1-1, with D maybe TRBD1 (5 bases). The CDR3 runs to 13 residues. Trimming removed 2 bases at V and 10 bases at J, with 14 bases between. CDR1 and CDR2 (germline): MNHNS, SASEGT.

The chain employs TRBV20-1 and TRBJ1-5; D gene unclear. Per germline, CDR1 DFQATT and CDR2 SNEGSKA (reference sequence). Trimming cost V 3 bases and J 9 bases, with 15 bases left between them. The CDR3 contains 13 residues. CDR3 loop: CSASMAGLAPQHF. The CDR3 bases are TGCAGTGCTAGTATGGCCGGCCTAGCGCCCCAGCATTTT.

The chain uses TRBV18 and TRBJ1-4; unclear D gene. The germline V gene has CDR1 KGHSH and CDR2 LQKENI. CDR3 length: 14 amino acids. The V gene lost 5 bases and the J gene lost 5 bases, with 12 bases spanning the gap. The CDR3 DNA sequence: TGTGCCAGCTCATCCTTAGGGCCGAATGAAAAACTGTTTTTT. Its protein is CASSSLGPNEKLFF.

This clone was found once. The chain joins TRBV25-1 to TRBJ2-2; tentatively, D is TRBD1 or TRBD2 (5 bases each). Per the germline V gene, CDR1 is MGHDK and CDR2 is SYGVNS. V dropped 8 bases and J dropped 7 bases, with 20 bases sitting between them. The CDR3 is 15 residues long. The CDR3 is CASGRGPGSFGELFF. The CDR3 DNA follows: TGTGCCAGCGGCAGAGGGCCAGGGTCGTTCGGGGAGCTGTTTTTT.

Note on this clone: This specimen includes other DNA sequences encoding the same CDR3. CDR3 amino acids: CASSLNQPQHF. CDR3 nucleotides: TGTGCCAGCAGCCTCAATCAGCCCCAGCATTTT. The rearrangement joins TRBV6-5 to TRBJ1-5; D remains unclear. V dropped 6 bases and J dropped 3 bases, with 3 bases sitting between them. Germline lookup yields CDR1 MNHEY and CDR2 SVGAGI. This CDR3 is 11 amino acids long.

The rearrangement links TRBV7-2 to TRBJ2-7; D possibly uses TRBD1 or TRBD2 (6 bases each). Germline values: CDR1 SGHTA, CDR2 FQGNSA. This CDR3 spans 15 amino acids. Deletions cut 1 base from V and 2 bases from J, with 12 bases between. The CDR3 coding sequence is TGTGCCAGCAGCTTAGTCCAGGGGAGGACCTACGAGCAGTACTTC. It encodes CASSLVQGRTYEQYF.

This chain connects TRBV5-4 to TRBJ2-2, with D possibly being TRBD2 (6 bases). This CDR3 region has 15 residues. Trimming pared 4 bases from V and 6 bases from J, leaving 16 bases between. Germline lookup yields CDR1 SGHNT and CDR2 YYREEE (reference sequence). The chain's CDR3 is CASSLRRGGSGELFF. CDR3 nucleotide sequence: TGTGCCAGCAGCCTTAGGCGGGGCGGGTCCGGGGAGCTGTTTTTT.

The chain is built from TRBV30 and TRBJ1-1; D is unresolved. CDR3 length: 12 residues. The V gene's germline CDR1 is GTSNPN and CDR2 SVGIG (reference sequence). V was cut by 2 bases and J by 3 bases, with 7 bases left in between. CDR3 loop: CAWSSTYTEAFF. The CDR3 bases are TGTGCCTGGAGTTCAACATACACTGAAGCTTTCTTT.

This clone has a handful of counts. The junction does not match germline at one end; this may be a read error. The chain is built from TRBV6-5 and TRBJ2-1; 8 bases align to TRBD1. Germline lookup yields CDR1 MNHEY and CDR2 SVGAGI. The length of the CDR3 is 13 residues. The CDR3 bases are TGTGCCAGCAGCCAAACCCGGGACAGGTATATGGTCTTC. This translates into CASSQTRDRYMVF.